The 20 T cell receptor beta chains below all came from one sample that was sequenced in a study of blood T cell repertoires in COVID-19. Sequencing used immunoSEQ multiplex PCR; TCRdb keeps in-frame clones, though not all of them. The table shows under 20,000 clones, with approximately 88% occurring only once. The material sequenced was peripheral blood. These receptors all stem from a man aged 55 to 70 with acute or convalescent COVID-19.

The rearrangement links TRBV30 to TRBJ1-2, with D possibly matching TRBD1 (6 bases). Trimming took off 5 bases at V and 4 bases at J, with 17 bases between the two ends. The CDR3 runs to 14 residues. Germline V lookup: CDR1 GTSNPN, CDR2 SVGIG (reference sequence). The CDR3 coding sequence is TGTGCCTGGGCGGTCGGGGGGCGCGTCTATGGCTACACCTTC. It encodes CAWAVGGRVYGYTF.

The gene calls are TRBV7-3 and TRBJ1-1; D is unresolved. The CDR3 length is 13 residues. Germline values: CDR1 SGHTA, CDR2 FQGTGA. Between the trimmed V and J ends, which lost 5 bases and 0 bases, there was a span of 7 bases. CDR3 bases: TGTGCCAGCAGCATTGACTTGAACACTGAAGCTTTCTTT. This translates into CASSIDLNTEAFF.

The chain joins TRBV10-2 to TRBJ2-3; 7 nucleotides match TRBD2. Trimming took 4 bases from V and 0 from J; bases not matched to a gene: 4. The CDR3 totals 15 residues. Germline V lookup: CDR1 WSHSY, CDR2 SAAADI. The CDR3 is CASSGGGFSTDTQYF. CDR3 coding DNA: TGCGCCAGCAGTGGGGGGGGTTTTAGCACAGATACGCAGTATTTT.

This sequence joins TRBV5-1 and TRBJ1-5, with 7 bases identical to TRBD1. CDR3 length equals 17 residues. The trim removed 4 bases at V and 2 bases at J, leaving 12 bases unmatched. From germline, CDR1 is SGHRS and CDR2 YFSETQ. The CDR3 loop is CASSPGTDILGNQPQHF. In nucleotides, the CDR3 is TGCGCCAGCAGCCCCGGGACAGACATCTTGGGCAATCAGCCCCAGCATTTT.

The chain couples TRBV15 to TRBJ2-7; no clear D. Germline V CDR1 and CDR2: LNHNV, YYDKDF (reference sequence). This CDR3 comprises 13 residues. Trimming stripped 0 bases from V and 9 bases from J, with 12 bases between. The CDR3 sequence: CATSRDLVGGQYF. CDR3 nucleotides: TGTGCCACCAGCAGAGATTTAGTCGGCGGGCAGTACTTC. Filled out from reference TRBV15 and TRBJ2-7, the complete variable domain reads DAMVIQNPRYQVTQFGKPVTLSCSQTLNHNVMYWYQQKSSQAPKLLFHYYDKDFNNEADTPDNFQSRRPNTSFCFLDIRSPGLGDTAMYLCATSRDLVGGQYFGPGTRLTVT.

The CDR3 sequence: CSAGTGGSYEQYF. The CDR3 DNA reads as TGCAGCGCCGGGACAGGGGGCTCCTACGAGCAGTACTTC. The genes are TRBV29-1 and TRBJ2-7; the match to TRBD1 covers 11 bases. This CDR3 contains 13 residues. V trimming: 7 bases; J trimming: 0 bases; junction bases outside the gene matches: 2. Germline V gives CDR1 SQVTM, CDR2 ANQGSEA.

The V gene is TRBV6-4, the J gene TRBJ1-1, with TRBD1 as a possible D gene (5 bases). The germline gives CDR1 MRHNA, CDR2 SNTAGT. CDR3 length: 13 residues. V was shortened by 3 bases and J by 1 base, with 6 bases between the two germline ends. The CDR3 is CASSEGRNTEAFF. As DNA, the CDR3 is TGTGCCAGCAGTGAGGGGCGGAACACTGAAGCTTTCTTT.

The J gene is TRBJ1-5, the V gene TRBV6-1; D possibly corresponds to TRBD1 (5 bases). The CDR3 has 16 residues. Trimming took off 2 bases at V and 6 bases at J, with 17 bases between the two ends. The germline CDR1 and CDR2 sequences are MNHNS and SASEGT. The CDR3 is CASSEREAGESQPQHF. DNA of the CDR3: TGTGCCAGCAGTGAAAGGGAGGCGGGGGAGTCTCAGCCCCAGCATTTT.

The chain couples TRBV19 to TRBJ2-6; D perhaps matches TRBD1 (6 bases). Deletions cut 5 bases from V and 1 base from J, with 21 bases between. Germline values: CDR1 LNHDA, CDR2 SQIVND (reference sequence). The CDR3 loop spans 19 amino acids. The CDR3 DNA reads as TGTGCCAGTAGTTTCTTAGGGGCAGAGGGGGATTCTGGGGCCAACGTCCTGACTTTC. This codes for CASSFLGAEGDSGANVLTF.

J is TRBJ2-3 and V is TRBV11-2; the D gene is possibly TRBD1 (5 bases). CDR3 length equals 16 residues. V was clipped by 1 base and J by 3 bases, with 14 bases between them. Germline V gene lookup returns CDR1 SGHAT and CDR2 FQNNGV. CDR3 protein: CASSLVPRVATDTQYF. CDR3 nucleotides: TGTGCCAGCAGCTTAGTCCCCAGGGTCGCGACAGATACGCAGTATTTT.

The chain joins TRBV9 to TRBJ2-1; D possibly corresponds to TRBD2 (6 bases). The V gene lost 1 base and the J gene lost 8 bases, with 13 bases spanning the gap. Germline CDR1 and CDR2: SGDLS and YYNGEE. The CDR3 covers 14 residues. For the CDR3, the DNA is TGTGCCAGCAGCGTATTCGGCAGGAGGGATGAGCAGTTCTTC. This codes for CASSVFGRRDEQFF.

The rearrangement links TRBV5-1 to TRBJ2-5; D is possibly TRBD2 (6 bases). The length of the CDR3 is 14 residues. In germline, CDR1 is SGHRS, CDR2 YFSETQ. Trimming took off 4 bases at V and 5 bases at J, with 15 bases between the two ends. CDR3 residues: CASSRWRGGETQYF. CDR3 in DNA: TGCGCCAGCAGCCGTTGGCGGGGTGGGGAGACCCAGTACTTC.

The V and J genes are TRBV7-2 and TRBJ2-2; D gene unclear. Looked up from germline, CDR1 is SGHTA and CDR2 is FQGNSA. The CDR3 extends over 14 amino acids. The V end was cut by 0 bases, the J end by 1 base, with 3 bases between. CDR3 nucleotide sequence: TGTGCCAGCAGCTTAGCCGGGAACACCGGGGAGCTGTTTTTT. This sequence encodes CASSLAGNTGELFF.

The chain joins TRBV3-1 (or the pseudogene TRBV3-2) to TRBJ1-1; TRBD1 matches 8 bases. The CDR3 contains 13 residues. CDR1 LGHDT and CDR2 YNNKEL come from the germline V gene (reference sequence). The V segment lost 3 bases and the J segment 4 bases; nucleotides outside the gene matches: 1. In nucleotides, the CDR3 is TGTGCCAGCAGCCACCAGGGGGCCACTGAAGCTTTCTTT. Translated, it gives CASSHQGATEAFF.

The chain combines TRBV15 with TRBJ2-5; D is possibly TRBD2 (5 bases). The germline V gene has CDR1 LNHNV and CDR2 YYDKDF (reference sequence). The CDR3 spans 17 residues. Trimming pared 0 bases from V and 7 bases from J, leaving 21 bases between. The CDR3 region has the DNA TGTGCCACCAGCAGAGAAAAACTATGGACTCCCCCAACGACCCAGTACTTC. The encoded protein is CATSREKLWTPPTTQYF.

This clone was detected a few times. CDR3 in amino acids: CASSKRLAAGELFF. The CDR3 nucleotides are TGTGCCAGCAGCAAAAGACTAGCGGCCGGGGAGCTGTTTTTT. The rearrangement links TRBV9 to TRBJ2-2; 9 bases fit TRBD2. J lost 6 bases, V lost 4 bases, and 4 bases had no gene match. Looked up from germline, CDR1 is SGDLS and CDR2 is YYNGEE. The CDR3 length is 14 residues.

Sample share makes this clone large (0.1 to 1%). The chain links TRBV3-1 (or the pseudogene TRBV3-2) to TRBJ2-3, with D perhaps matching TRBD2 (6 bases). There are 15 residues in the CDR3. Looked up from germline, CDR1 is LGHDT and CDR2 is YNNKEL (reference sequence). Deletions cut 1 base from V and 1 base from J, with 9 bases between. The CDR3 loop is CASSQVGGGTDTQYF. CDR3 DNA sequence: TGTGCCAGCAGCCAAGTCGGGGGTGGCACAGATACGCAGTATTTT.

This clone has a single count. This chain joins TRBV6-1 and TRBJ1-4; D gene ambiguous. The V end lost 2 bases, the J end lost 8 bases, and 12 bases lay between the germline ends. The germline CDR1 and CDR2 sequences are MNHNS and SASEGT. The CDR3 has 14 residues. The CDR3 DNA sequence: TGTGCCAGCAGTGAAACTCCCTACGAGGAAAAACTGTTTTTT. It codes for CASSETPYEEKLFF.

The genes are TRBV19 and TRBJ1-5; the D is unclear. Germline CDR1 LNHDA, CDR2 SQIVND (reference sequence). Trimming removed 6 bases from V and 4 bases from J, with 19 bases in between. The CDR3 spans 16 residues. CDR3 amino acids: CASSTIRLVRNQPQHF. The CDR3 coding sequence is TGTGCCAGTAGCACTATCCGCCTCGTTCGTAATCAGCCCCAGCATTTT.

V and J are TRBV5-1 and TRBJ2-7, with 9 bases fitting TRBD1. The V segment lost 0 bases and the J segment 3 bases; nucleotides outside the gene matches: 4. CDR1 is SGHRS, CDR2 YFSETQ, per germline. The CDR3 contains 15 residues. The CDR3 bases are TGCGCCAGCAGCTTGGTACCGGGACAGGGCTACGAGCAGTACTTC. This encodes CASSLVPGQGYEQYF.